This entry describes one T cell receptor beta chain. The data were obtained in a study of blood T cell repertoires in COVID-19. The data were produced by immunoSEQ multiplex PCR, yet TCRdb's version contains in-frame clones alone and is incomplete. The sample consists of 87,000 or so clones, more than 70% of them appearing once. From germline, CDR1 is MNHEY and CDR2 SVGAGI. Trimming shortened V by 0 bases and J by 5 bases, and 14 bases separated the two germline ends. The CDR3 spans 15 residues. The gene calls are TRBV6-5 and TRBJ2-7; D is uncertain. The sequenced material came from peripheral blood. This receptor was taken from a woman older than 75 in a cohort sampled during active or convalescent COVID-19. The DNA for the CDR3 is TGTGCCAGCAGTTACTCGAGCGTTAGCATCCACGAGCAGTACTTC. This translates into CASSYSSVSIHEQYF.